Sequencing of this T cell receptor beta chain was carried out in a study of shared clonotypes between healthy human individuals (dated by TCRdb to 2018 to 2021). Regarding the research as a whole: A couple of women and a few men aged 18 to 49 years were included in the cohort. For each donor, CD4 naive and CD4 memory were each run on three plates, CD8 naive on two plates, and CD8 memory on one plate. To estimate repertoire size and how much clonotype sharing occurs between individuals, the study deeply sequenced the blood TCR repertoires of five healthy adults. To increase sequencing depth and limit assay-specific biases, different laboratories used diverse techniques to prepare libraries and sequence TCR repertoires. Leukapheresis yielded between about 0.9 and 10 billion PBMCs per donor.

Results and caveats for the whole study, not just this receptor: Estimated clonotype richness was generally larger for naive than for memory subsets. Sharing across several donors was observed for about 5% of naive CD4, about 4% of naive CD8, about 2.3% of memory CD4, and around 0.42% of memory CD8 clonotypes. The genetic and exposure-history diversity represented was limited by the small number of donors. Pairwise subsampling led to the expectation that sequencing depth would affect the degree of clonotype sharing among donors. Rarefaction of sorted-subset datasets indicated incomplete sequencing despite the large sequencing depth. Sampling was limited to blood, and TCR repertoires in tissue likely differ from TCR repertoires in blood. Compared with non-shared clonotypes, clonotypes shared by all four sorted-subset donors had higher generation probabilities.

V loses 6 bases, J loses 1 base, and the germline ends lie 16 bases apart. The germline V gene supplies CDR1 SNHLY and CDR2 FYNNEI. The CDR3 numbers 17 residues from cysteine through phenylalanine. Only the CDR3 portion is preserved as DNA: 51 bases, with reading frame beginning at the first base. TCR CDR3 regions were amplified from genomic DNA by multiplex PCR using the deep immunoSEQ assay. Extracted genomic DNA from each cell subset was spread evenly across all wells of several immunoSEQ 96-well plates, with each plate serving as a replicate. For sorted subsets, approximately 190 ng of genomic DNA, equivalent to some 30,000 T cell genomes, went into each replicate PCR. The purified libraries were quantified using a Qubit 3.0 fluorometer, sized with a Bioanalyzer 2100, and then quantified again using the KAPA Library Quantification kit. Every immunoSEQ 96-well plate was sequenced on a dedicated single-read 150-cycle Illumina NextSeq 550 flow cell. The original pipeline was this. The immunoSEQ output contained only junctional sequences without quality scores, so filtering could not match that applied to full-length reads. To assign V/J genes and CDR3, sequences were annotated against IMGT germline references using PyIR, a Python wrapper for IgBLAST v1.9. Any read was removed if the V/J assignment was weak (E-value above 1e-6), the CDR3 was missing, or the read contained stop codons, out-of-frame junctions, or ambiguous translated residues. V3J clonotypes were defined as sequences sharing the same inferred V gene, J gene, and CDR3 amino acid sequence. The percentage overlap between two repertoires was calculated by dividing the number of shared unique clonotypes by the size of the smaller repertoire. Three approaches were used to assess repertoire richness: RTK rarefaction, the Chao1 estimator, and Recon v2.1 estimates of unobserved clonotypes. Generation probabilities for all TCRbeta clonotypes obtained by the gDNA method from a handful of donors were computed using OLGA. In TCRdb, the immuneACCESS table is reduced to in-frame sequences with V and J assigned. These tables do not hold every clone; where another copy was compared, an unresolved V gene accounts for under half, and the others remain unexplained. The V and J calls and clone size come from that table; D and trimming were worked out from the DNA. The sample data list about 1.5 million clones, and approximately 96% of these were observed just once. In total, the top ten clones hold 1.2% of the sample.

Donors were healthy HIV-negative adults with no recently reported acute infections or vaccinations. All donors were Caucasian adults living in Nashville, Tennessee, USA. CD4+ T cells were enriched through magnetic negative selection, after which naive cells were positively selected on CD45RA and the remaining negative fraction served as the memory subset. After blood collection by leukapheresis, PBMCs were isolated using Ficoll-Histopaque density gradient centrifugation and then cryopreserved in the vapor phase of liquid nitrogen. Analytical flow cytometry was used to check the purity and quantity of each magnetically sorted T cell population. Each sorted fraction had its genomic DNA isolated and then quantified by UV absorbance on a Nanodrop 2000c. On this clone: The target of this receptor is not known. No much larger clone exists at a distance of one base, and base qualities are not known.

Sequenced: naive CD4+ T cells sorted from blood. The intended sense of this specimen's cell subset or site label: CD45RA+ positively selected. This TCR came from a man in his thirties or forties in good health. The V and J genes are TRBV2 and TRBJ2-6; the D element could tentatively be TRBD1 or TRBD2, as 5 bases agree for each. The sequenced DNA: TGTGCCAGCAGGGGGGACGGAGTCCAATCTGGGGCCAACGTCCTGACTTTC. It specifies CASRGDGVQSGANVLTF.